The present T cell receptor (beta chain) was sequenced within a study of T cell repertoires in cytomegalovirus infection (dated by TCRdb to between 2018 and 2021). A note on the overall study: The HLA type of each donor mattered for the analysis, because public TCR beta signatures pointed to carriage of CMV infection along with the matching HLA type. What the study reported, not specific to this receptor: In both this cohort and an independent roughly 350-donor cohort, the cumulative frequency of public TCR beta family members distinguished carriers of CMV infection plus the relevant HLA type. The ex vivo response was dominated by HLA-C-restricted CMV-specific TCR beta clonotypes, which also provided the single most frequent clonotype in two of eight donors.

In the germline V gene, CDR1 corresponds to MNHEY and CDR2 to SVGAGI. V is shortened by 0 bases, J by 5 bases, and the region joining them spans 11 bases. From cysteine to phenylalanine, the CDR3 is 15 amino acids long. The CDR3 DNA has 45 bases and is translated from base 1. This clonotype was seen only a few times. Its antigen specificity is not known. No base quality values were provided; no much bigger clone lies one nucleotide off. The sequencing machine was an Illumina HiSeq 1500. The raw public data were reprocessed by TCRdb itself: fastp quality trimming at Q25, MiXCR clonotype calling, in-frame beta chains only. Identical CDR3 protein sequences are pooled into one entry, listed with their most common genes and DNA. For this sample there are over 450,000 distinct CDR3 sequences; roughly 12% appear just once. Of the sample, 9.5% to 13% falls within the top ten clones.

The chain uses TRBV6-5 and TRBJ2-1; there is no confident call for the D gene. The origin of this receptor is a human donor in good health (CMV status not recorded). Some clones in this sample may be carry-over from other donors' samples. The sequencing sample was made of PBMCs. The encoded CDR3 is CASSYSLARHNEQFF. Read as DNA, the sequence is TGTGCCAGCAGTTACTCGTTGGCGAGGCACAATGAGCAGTTCTTC.